This T cell receptor beta chain was captured by sequencing in a study of OX40 agonist ivuxolimab in advanced cancers. General study points: The study did not work out the antigen specificity of the expanded peripheral T cells.

Sequencing used immunoSEQ multiplex PCR; TCRdb keeps in-frame clones, though not all of them. The sample shows some 57,000 clones, roughly 84% of them seen only once. This clone showed up just once. What it recognizes is unknown. Germline V lookup: CDR1 GTSNPN, CDR2 SVGIG (reference sequence). V was cut by 3 bases and J by 8 bases, with 13 bases left in between. The CDR3 is 13 amino acids. The chain uses TRBV30 and TRBJ1-4; weak D call: TRBD1 (5 bases). The sample here was CD4+ or CD8+ T cells sorted from blood, taken in a trial of the OX40 agonist ivuxolimab. The origin of this receptor is an adult with an advanced solid tumor such as melanoma, head and neck, liver or kidney cancer. In DNA form, the CDR3 reads TGTGCCTGGAGGGACAAGGGCTTGGAAAAACTGTTTTTT. It is translated as CAWRDKGLEKLFF.